This T cell receptor beta chain is drawn from a study of blood T cell repertoires in COVID-19. Study as a whole: Whether acute or convalescent, the COVID-19 samples came from the United States, Italy and Spain. PBMCs, B-cell-depleted T cells, or T cells provided the cDNA or gDNA that made up the material.

Participants were aged about 18 to 90 years, lived in 24 US areas, and enrolled virtually. In the study's own analysis: Amplification of reference gene primers was used by the study to estimate nucleated cell counts. Sequencing was performed with immunoSEQ multiplex PCR; in TCRdb, only in-frame clones are kept and a portion is missing. The V and J calls and clone size were taken over from that table, and D and trimming were inferred from the DNA. The table includes 200,000 to 250,000 clones, 85% to 90% detected once. This CDR3 comprises 14 residues. V shed 0 bases and J 5 bases; nucleotides not matched to a gene: 3. Germline lookup yields CDR1 LGHNA and CDR2 YSLEER.

The gene calls are TRBV4-3 and TRBJ1-1, with 7 bases fitting TRBD1. Sequencing input: PBMCs or T cells enriched from blood (not recorded which). The clonotype comes from a woman aged 50 to 65 in a cohort exposed to, infected with or recovered from COVID-19 (not recorded which). CDR3 DNA sequence: TGCGCCAGCAGCCAAGAACAGGGGATTACTGAAGCTTTCTTT. Protein product: CASSQEQGITEAFF.